Listed here are 32 T cell receptor beta chains from one sample, sequenced in a study of cytomegalovirus exposure and HLA in healthy donors. Sequenced by immunoSEQ multiplex PCR; TCRdb stores in-frame clones only, minus some. Of 300,000 to 400,000 clones listed, approximately 88% were seen once; the top ten hold around 0.88%. The sample comprised PBMCs. Receptors were obtained from a young man in good health and CMV-seronegative.

This chain joins TRBV2 and TRBJ2-7, with D possibly TRBD1 on 6 matching bases. CDR3 length: 14 residues. V was pared by 4 bases and J by 3 bases, with 13 bases between. Germline-derived CDR1 and CDR2 are SNHLY and FYNNEI. DNA of the CDR3: TGTGCCAGCAGTGCATCGACAGGTTACTACGAGCAGTACTTC. Its translation is CASSASTGYYEQYF.

This chain connects TRBV9 to TRBJ1-1; no clear D gene. There are 13 residues in the CDR3. CDR1 is SGDLS, CDR2 YYNGEE, per germline. V was pared by 4 bases and J by 5 bases, with 12 bases between. The CDR3 DNA follows: TGTGCCAGCAGCTCCGGCCAGAGGACTGAAGCTTTCTTT. Its translation: CASSSGQRTEAFF.

The V and J genes are TRBV9 and TRBJ2-3; 8 bases match TRBD2. The germline V gene has CDR1 SGDLS and CDR2 YYNGEE. The CDR3 has 19 amino acids. V gave up 1 base and J gave up 0 bases; unmatched junction bases: 13. The CDR3 DNA sequence: TGTGCCAGCAGCGTAACCCTTGGGACTAGAGTCCGGAGCACAGATACGCAGTATTTT. It codes for CASSVTLGTRVRSTDTQYF.

The J gene is TRBJ2-5, the V gene TRBV4-3; 9 bases are shared with TRBD1. J was trimmed by 3 bases and V by 1 base; bases with no gene match: 3. CDR1 is LGHNA and CDR2 is YSLEER in the germline V gene. The length of the CDR3 is 15 residues. The CDR3 reads CASSQVTGGKETQYF. CDR3 sequence (DNA): TGCGCCAGCAGCCAAGTTACAGGGGGCAAAGAGACCCAGTACTTC.

The chain links TRBV30 to TRBJ1-6; 11 bases agree with TRBD1. The junction had 5 bases not matched to a gene; V was cut back by 4 bases and J by 9 bases. From germline, CDR1 is GTSNPN and CDR2 SVGIG (reference sequence). CDR3 size: 14 residues. The CDR3 loop reads CAWTSGQGVSPLHF. CDR3 in DNA: TGTGCCTGGACGTCGGGACAGGGGGTTTCACCCCTCCACTTT.

This chain links TRBV5-6 with TRBJ2-7, with 7 nucleotides matching TRBD1. This CDR3 spans 13 amino acids. Germline V CDR1 and CDR2: SGHDT, YYEEEE. The V gene end was trimmed by 4 bases and the J gene end by 7 bases; junction bases not matched to a gene: 8. For the CDR3, the DNA is TGTGCCAGCAGCGTAAGACAGGGTGAGGAGCAGTACTTC. It specifies CASSVRQGEEQYF. Full variable domain (missing parts from reference TRBV5-6 and TRBJ2-7): DAGVTQSPTHLIKTRGQQVTLRCSPKSGHDTVSWYQQALGQGPQFIFQYYEEEERQRGNFPDRFSGHQFPNYSSELNVNALLLGDSALYLCASSVRQGEEQYFGPGTRLTVT.

The chain joins TRBV11-3 to TRBJ2-3, with 9 bases that match TRBD2. The ends lost 5 bases at V and 6 bases at J; junction bases unmatched: 6. The CDR3 length is 14 residues. The germline V gene has CDR1 SGHNT and CDR2 YENEEA. CDR3 DNA: TGTGCCAGCAGCCCCGGCGGGGGGGATGATACGCAGTATTTT. Protein product: CASSPGGGDDTQYF.

This sequence joins TRBV11-3 and TRBJ2-5, with D maybe TRBD2 (7 bases). Germline V gene data show CDR1 as SGHNT and CDR2 as YENEEA. Trimming took 1 base from V and 4 from J, leaving 13 bases between them. This CDR3 is 15 amino acids long. This CDR3 reads CASSLVAGAGETQYF. The CDR3 DNA follows: TGTGCCAGCAGCTTAGTTGCGGGGGCGGGAGAGACCCAGTACTTC. The full variable domain, rest sourced from reference TRBV11-3 and TRBJ2-5, is EAGVVQSPRYKIIEKKQPVAFWCNPISGHNTLYWYLQNLGQGPELLIRYENEEAVDDSQLPKDRFSAERLKGVDSTLKIQPAELGDSAVYLCASSLVAGAGETQYFGPGTRLLVL.

This sequence joins TRBV5-6 and TRBJ2-3; TRBD2 matches at 10 bases. CDR1 is SGHDT, CDR2 YYEEEE, per germline. This CDR3 spans 15 amino acids. Trimming at V came to 0 bases and at J to 3 bases, leaving 1 base not matched to a gene. The CDR3 sequence: CASSLVSGGTDTQYF. CDR3 DNA: TGTGCCAGCAGCTTGGTTAGCGGGGGGACAGATACGCAGTATTTT.

This clone was seen just once. The gene calls are TRBV13 and TRBJ2-2, with a weak D call TRBD1 (5 bases). V was clipped by 5 bases and J by 10 bases, with 20 bases between them. CDR1 PRHDT and CDR2 FYEKMQ come from the germline V gene (reference sequence). The CDR3 runs 15 residues. The CDR3 coding sequence is TGTGCCAGCAGCGCAACAGGATTCGGGCGACAGGAGCTGTTTTTT. As protein: CASSATGFGRQELFF.

The chain links TRBV7-9 to TRBJ1-1, with a tentative D call TRBD1 (6 bases). The ends were cut back, 5 bases at V and 4 bases at J, with 14 bases in the middle. Looked up from germline, CDR1 is SEHNR and CDR2 is FQNEAQ (reference sequence). CDR3 length equals 14 residues. The CDR3 loop reads CASSEQGFATEAFF. The CDR3 DNA follows: TGTGCCAGCAGCGAACAGGGTTTCGCCACTGAAGCTTTCTTT.

The chain carries TRBV4-1 and TRBJ1-5, with a tentative D call TRBD1 (6 bases). CDR3 length equals 15 residues. Per the germline V gene, CDR1 is MGHRA and CDR2 is YSYEKL. The V end was cut by 0 bases, the J end by 5 bases, with 11 bases between. DNA for the CDR3: TGCGCCAGCAGCCAAGATACAGGGTCGTATCAGCCCCAGCATTTT. Protein product: CASSQDTGSYQPQHF.

The rearrangement links TRBV12-1 to TRBJ2-6; the table names TRBD1, a call not compared with the DNA. TRBV12-1 is listed as a pseudogene. The CDR3 contains 18 residues. The CDR3 region is CASSRRNVGQSRANVLTF. CDR3 DNA: TGTGCCAGCAGCCGTCGAAATGTAGGACAAAGTCGGGCCAACGTCCTGACTTTC.

J is TRBJ1-1 and V is TRBV15; tentatively, D is TRBD1 (6 bases). The V gene's germline CDR1 is LNHNV and CDR2 YYDKDF (reference sequence). The CDR3 extends over 14 amino acids. V was clipped by 4 bases and J by 3 bases, with 12 bases between them. The CDR3 DNA reads as TGTGCCACCAGCAAAACAACAGGGTACACTGAAGCTTTCTTT. This gives the protein CATSKTTGYTEAFF.

The CDR3 sequence: CAWRGTGGSYGYTF. CDR3 nucleotide sequence: TGTGCCTGGAGGGGGACAGGGGGCAGCTATGGCTACACCTTC. This sequence joins TRBV30 and TRBJ1-2, with 12 nucleotides matching TRBD1. Germline CDR1 GTSNPN, CDR2 SVGIG (reference sequence). Trimming cost V 3 bases and J 4 bases; bases outside gene matches: 3. The CDR3 spans 14 residues.

A single count supports this clone. The chain recombines TRBV5-4 with TRBJ2-5; a weak D match, TRBD2 (6 bases). V gave up 4 bases and J gave up 5 bases, with 15 bases separating them. The CDR3 is made up of 14 amino acids. Germline lookup yields CDR1 SGHNT and CDR2 YYREEE (reference sequence). The CDR3 protein is CASSMAMAGETQYF. In nucleotides, the CDR3 is TGTGCCAGCAGCATGGCAATGGCGGGGGAGACCCAGTACTTC. The full variable domain, its missing parts supplied by reference TRBV5-4 and TRBJ2-5, is ETGVTQSPTHLIKTRGQQVTLRCSSQSGHNTVSWYQQALGQGPQFIFQYYREEENGRGNFPPRFSGLQFPNYSSELNVNALELDDSALYLCASSMAMAGETQYFGPGTRLLVL.

V usage is TRBV11-2 and J usage is TRBJ2-7; TRBD1 matches 10 bases. The length of the CDR3 is 14 residues. The germline V gene has CDR1 SGHAT and CDR2 FQNNGV. The ends lost 4 bases at V and 4 bases at J; junction bases unmatched: 4. The CDR3 protein is CASSSGQGKYEQYF. The DNA for the CDR3 is TGTGCCAGCAGCTCGGGACAGGGGAAATACGAGCAGTACTTC. Together with reference TRBV11-2 and TRBJ2-7, the CDR3 gives the full variable domain: EAGVAQSPRYKIIEKRQSVAFWCNPISGHATLYWYQQILGQGPKLLIQFQNNGVVDDSQLPKDRFSAERLKGVDSTLKIQPAKLEDSAVYLCASSSGQGKYEQYFGPGTRLTVT.

This chain uses TRBV5-1 with TRBJ2-7, with 7 bases that match TRBD1. Germline trimming cut 2 bases from V and 4 bases from J; bases unmatched to any gene: 9. The CDR3 consists of 15 residues. Germline CDR1 and CDR2: SGHRS and YFSETQ. In DNA form, the CDR3 reads TGCGCCAGCAGCTTCACCGGGACAGTGAATTACGAGCAGTACTTC. Translation gives CASSFTGTVNYEQYF.

CDR3 DNA: TGTGCCAGTTCAAGGGGACAGGGAGGTGGCTACACCTTC. Translation gives CASSRGQGGGYTF. The rearrangement links TRBV19 to TRBJ1-2; 9 bases are shared with TRBD1. V trimming: 8 bases; J trimming: 7 bases; junction bases outside the gene matches: 8. CDR3 length: 13 residues. Germline CDR1 is LNHDA and CDR2 is SQIVND (reference sequence).

The chain joins TRBV12-5 to TRBJ2-5; the match to TRBD1 covers 10 bases. The CDR3 runs to 15 residues. Looked up from germline, CDR1 is LGHNT and CDR2 is FRNRAP. V lost 6 bases and J lost 5; bases outside the gene matches: 9. For the CDR3, the DNA is TGTGCTAGTGGAGGCCGGGACAGGGGCCCCGAGACCCAGTACTTC. Translation gives CASGGRDRGPETQYF.

The DNA of the CDR3 is TGTGCCAGCAGCTGGCTGGCCGTACAGGTGAGAGAGGCCTACGAGCAGTACTTC. The encoded protein is CASSWLAVQVREAYEQYF. The chain carries TRBV5-5 and TRBJ2-7; possibly TRBD1 for D (5 bases). The CDR3 is made up of 18 amino acids. Germline CDR1 and CDR2: SGHKS and YYEKEE (reference sequence). V was trimmed by 3 bases and J by 2 bases, leaving 24 bases between them.

The chain couples TRBV6-1 to TRBJ1-1; a possible D gene is TRBD1 (5 bases). The germline V gene encodes CDR1 MNHNS and CDR2 SASEGT. V was cut by 7 bases and J by 4 bases, with 13 bases left in between. The CDR3 runs 13 residues. In nucleotides, the CDR3 is TGTGCCAGCACCCCACGGGGGGGCACTGAAGCTTTCTTT. This translates into CASTPRGGTEAFF.

The chain combines TRBV18 with TRBJ1-3; 10 bases map to TRBD1. Germline trimming cut 5 bases from V and 2 bases from J; bases unmatched to any gene: 3. Germline assignment: CDR1 KGHSH and CDR2 LQKENI. This CDR3 is 15 amino acids long. In DNA, the CDR3 is TGTGCCAGCTCAGTTGGACAGGGGGCTGGAAACACCATATATTTT. It specifies CASSVGQGAGNTIYF. Looking up the rest from reference TRBV18 and TRBJ1-3 gives the full variable domain: NAGVMQNPRHLVRRRGQEARLRCSPMKGHSHVYWYRQLPEEGLKFMVYLQKENIIDESGMPKERFSAEFPKEGPSILRIQQVVRGDSAAYFCASSVGQGAGNTIYFGEGSWLTVV.

V gene TRBV6-5 combines with J gene TRBJ1-4; D might be TRBD1 (6 bases). The germline V gene encodes CDR1 MNHEY and CDR2 SVGAGI. The V gene lost 4 bases and the J gene lost 2 bases, with 14 bases spanning the gap. CDR3 length equals 16 residues. The CDR3 DNA is TGTGCCAGCAGTTTCCGAGGGGGAATCACTAATGAAAAACTGTTTTTT. Its protein is CASSFRGGITNEKLFF.

The chain is built from TRBV19 and TRBJ2-3; 8 bases line up with TRBD2. In germline, CDR1 is LNHDA, CDR2 SQIVND (reference sequence). Unmatched junction bases numbered 6, after V lost 4 bases and J lost 12 bases. CDR3 length: 12 residues. The CDR3 nucleotides are TGTGCCAGTAGTACTTCGGGGGGGAAACAGTATTTT. This gives the protein CASSTSGGKQYF.

The J gene is TRBJ2-1, the V gene TRBV19; tentative D call: TRBD1 (6 bases). Germline CDR1 reads LNHDA; CDR2 reads SQIVND (reference sequence). CDR3 length: 12 amino acids. Trimming left V 10 bases short and J 5 bases short, with 12 bases between. The CDR3 bases are TGTGCCACCATACAGGGAAACAATGAGCAGTTCTTC. Its translation is CATIQGNNEQFF.

This chain uses TRBV27 with TRBJ1-2, with a weak D call TRBD1 (5 bases). V gave up 8 bases and J gave up 8 bases, with 24 bases separating them. This CDR3 is built from 15 residues. Germline V lookup: CDR1 MNHEY, CDR2 SMNVEV (reference sequence). CDR3 nucleotides: TGTGCCAGCGCCCTATGGGGGGGTGTAGGTGGGGGCTACACCTTC. Translated, it gives CASALWGGVGGGYTF.

The chain is built from TRBV11-2 and TRBJ2-1, with 9 positions matching TRBD1. Trimming removed 5 bases from V and 15 bases from J; junction bases left unmatched: 8. CDR1 and CDR2 from the germline V gene are SGHAT and FQNNGV. The CDR3 has 12 residues. The CDR3 sequence: CASSRRTGGAFF. Here the CDR3 DNA reads TGTGCCAGCAGCAGAAGAACAGGGGGCGCGTTCTTC.

The chain has TRBV6-5 and TRBJ1-5; weak D call: TRBD1 (5 bases). Looked up from germline, CDR1 is MNHEY and CDR2 is SVGAGI. This CDR3 comprises 15 residues. V lost 5 bases and J 6 bases, leaving 17 bases between the germline ends. The CDR3 DNA follows: TGTGCCAGCAGTAGCCGGGGGGGACTGGGTCAGCCCCAGCATTTT. It yields the protein CASSSRGGLGQPQHF.

This clone is a singleton in its sample. The chain combines TRBV11-2 with TRBJ2-7, with D possibly TRBD1 on 5 matching bases. The CDR3 runs to 12 residues. The ends were cut back, 5 bases at V and 5 bases at J, with 10 bases in the middle. The germline CDR1 and CDR2 sequences are SGHAT and FQNNGV. The CDR3 protein is CASSTHRNEQYF. CDR3 nucleotide sequence: TGTGCCAGCAGCACACACAGGAACGAGCAGTACTTC. The whole variable domain, filled in from reference TRBV11-2 and TRBJ2-7, reads EAGVAQSPRYKIIEKRQSVAFWCNPISGHATLYWYQQILGQGPKLLIQFQNNGVVDDSQLPKDRFSAERLKGVDSTLKIQPAKLEDSAVYLCASSTHRNEQYFGPGTRLTVT.

The V gene is TRBV10-1, the J gene TRBJ1-2; no clear D. The germline V gene encodes CDR1 WNHNN and CDR2 SYGVQD (reference sequence). The CDR3 loop spans 14 amino acids. The ends were cut back, 2 bases at V and 4 bases at J, with 11 bases in the middle. This chain's CDR3 is CASSEAGNPYGYTF. In DNA, the CDR3 is TGCGCCAGCAGTGAGGCGGGGAATCCCTATGGCTACACCTTC.

This clone was seen a few times. The chain combines TRBV6-1 with TRBJ1-2; D is possibly TRBD1 (5 bases). Germline CDR1 MNHNS, CDR2 SASEGT. The CDR3 sequence is 15 residues long. V was trimmed by 1 base and J by 0 bases, leaving 9 bases between them. Here the CDR3 DNA reads TGTGCCAGCAGTGAAGGGGGCAGAGCTAACTATGGCTACACCTTC. Its translation: CASSEGGRANYGYTF.